Below, 6 T cell receptor beta chains from the same sample are listed, as sequenced in a study of blood T cell repertoires in COVID-19 (dated by TCRdb to about 2020). Libraries were made using the immunoSEQ multiplex PCR assay. What TCRdb holds here is the immuneACCESS table cut down to in-frame rearrangements. Part of the clones is not present; checked against another copy, under half of the missing clones reflect an unresolved V gene, and the others are unexplained. A total of 140,000 to 150,000 clones appear in this sample, roughly three quarters of them only once. Of the sample, 5% to 6.5% falls within the top ten clones. Sequencing was done on a sample of PBMCs or T cells enriched from blood (not recorded which). These receptors came from a woman aged 45-65 years who had recovered from COVID-19.

V usage is TRBV5-4 and J usage is TRBJ1-3; D is uncertain. CDR1 SGHNT and CDR2 YYREEE come from the germline V gene (reference sequence). The CDR3 has 14 residues. Trimming cost V 4 bases and J 1 base, with 9 bases left between them. The CDR3 region is CASSLRDSGNTIYF. Here the CDR3 DNA reads TGTGCCAGCAGCCTGAGGGATTCTGGAAACACCATATATTTT.

The rearrangement links TRBV28 to TRBJ1-2; 9 positions agree with TRBD1. Per the germline V gene, CDR1 is MDHEN and CDR2 is SYDVKM. CDR3 length: 15 residues. After removal of 4 bases from V and 2 bases from J, the junction contained 5 bases not matched to a gene. The CDR3 is CASSSGQGRNYGYTF. DNA for the CDR3: TGTGCCAGCAGTTCGGGACAGGGACGAAACTATGGCTACACCTTC.

The chain couples TRBV10-2 to TRBJ1-4; 9 positions agree with TRBD1. Looked up from germline, CDR1 is WSHSY and CDR2 is SAAADI. There are 14 residues in the CDR3. V lost 5 bases, J lost 7 bases, and 5 bases stayed unmatched. The CDR3: CASSLGQGAEKLFF. Written as DNA, the CDR3 is TGCGCCAGCAGTTTGGGACAGGGCGCTGAAAAACTGTTTTTT.

This clone has more than one count but fewer than ten. The chain joins TRBV10-3 to TRBJ2-7; TRBD1 might be the D (5 bases). CDR3 length equals 14 residues. Trimming shortened V by 9 bases and J by 0 bases, and 15 bases separated the two germline ends. CDR1 and CDR2 (germline): ENHRY, SYGVKD. In DNA form, the CDR3 reads TGTGCCATTGGTGAAGGGGCCTTCTCCTACGAGCAGTACTTC. This sequence encodes CAIGEGAFSYEQYF.

The gene calls are TRBV9 and TRBJ2-5, with D perhaps TRBD1 (6 bases). Trimming removed 4 bases at V and 5 bases at J, with 18 bases between. The CDR3 loop spans 15 amino acids. CDR1 and CDR2 (germline): SGDLS, YYNGEE. This chain's CDR3 is CASSPGSQGRETQYF. The CDR3 DNA reads TGTGCCAGCAGCCCGGGTTCGCAGGGGCGGGAGACCCAGTACTTC.

This chain uses TRBV28 with TRBJ1-1, with a tentative D call TRBD1 (5 bases). Trimming removed 10 bases at V and 9 bases at J, with 12 bases between. The CDR3 has 10 residues. From germline, CDR1 is MDHEN and CDR2 SYDVKM. The CDR3 is CATTRVQAFF. The CDR3 nucleotides are TGTGCCACCACCAGGGTGCAAGCTTTCTTT.